What follows are 5 T cell receptor beta chains derived from one specimen sequenced in a study of liver allograft versus peripheral blood T cells. Study-wide background: Comparative analysis was performed on T cell receptor repertoires from transplanted livers and from recipients' peripheral blood.

MiXCR, run by TCRdb on the reads, gives a single entry per CDR3 protein. The sample holds more than 3,500 distinct CDR3 sequences, about 16% seen once. Receptors originate from a human patient who had a liver transplant. Some T cells could come from the graft donor.

This clonotype has just a few counts. One end of the junction does not line up with germline, which may come from a read error. This chain uses TRBV12-3 or TRBV12-4 with TRBJ1-4; D is ambiguous. There are 11 residues in the CDR3. DNA of the CDR3: TGTGCCAGCAGTTTCGGCGAAAAAGTGTTTTTT. Translation: CASSFGEKVFF.

By sample share, this clonotype is medium-sized. This rearrangement joins TRBV6-1 to TRBJ1-2, with 7 bases fitting TRBD1. From germline, CDR1 is MNHNS and CDR2 SASEGT. V was clipped by 7 bases and J by 2 bases; unmatched bases: 13. The CDR3 loop spans 16 amino acids. For the CDR3, the DNA is TGTGCCAGCAACTACCAGGGGGGACAGTCGAACTATGGCTACACCTTC. The encoded protein is CASNYQGGQSNYGYTF.

The chain joins TRBV18 to TRBJ1-3; 7 positions match TRBD1. Germline CDR1 and CDR2: KGHSH and LQKENI. The CDR3 totals 13 residues. The junction had 2 bases not matched to a gene; V was cut back by 5 bases and J by 4 bases. CDR3: CASSMDRGNTIYF. In DNA, the CDR3 is TGTGCCAGCTCAATGGACAGGGGAAACACCATATATTTT.

This clonotype has more than one count but fewer than ten. CDR3 amino acids: CASSPGTYQPQHF. As DNA, the CDR3 is TGTGCCAGCAGCCCCGGGACGTATCAGCCCCAGCATTTT. The rearrangement uses TRBV6-5 and TRBJ1-5, with D perhaps matching TRBD1 (5 bases). V was clipped by 6 bases and J by 5 bases, with 11 bases between them. Germline-derived CDR1 and CDR2 are MNHEY and SVGAGI. This CDR3 comprises 13 residues.

The chain has TRBV12-3 or TRBV12-4 and TRBJ2-1, with TRBD2 matching over 12 bases. This CDR3 region has 15 residues. The junction had 4 bases not matched to a gene; V was cut back by 3 bases and J by 7 bases. The CDR3 loop is CASSFQGLAGNEQFF. In nucleotides, the CDR3 is TGTGCCAGCAGTTTCCAGGGACTAGCGGGTAATGAGCAGTTCTTC.